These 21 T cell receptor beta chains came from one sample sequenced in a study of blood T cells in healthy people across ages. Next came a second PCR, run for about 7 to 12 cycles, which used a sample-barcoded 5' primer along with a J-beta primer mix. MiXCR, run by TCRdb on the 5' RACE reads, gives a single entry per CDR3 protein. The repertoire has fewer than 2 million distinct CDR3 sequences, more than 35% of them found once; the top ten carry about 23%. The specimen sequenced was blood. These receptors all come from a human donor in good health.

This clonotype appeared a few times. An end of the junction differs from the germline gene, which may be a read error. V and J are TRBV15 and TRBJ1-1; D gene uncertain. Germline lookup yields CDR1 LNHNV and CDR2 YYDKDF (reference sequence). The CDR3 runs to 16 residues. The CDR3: CATSGDRGLGNTEAFF. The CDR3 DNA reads TGTGCCACCAGCGGAGATCGAGGGCTAGGGAACACTGAAGCTTTCTTT.

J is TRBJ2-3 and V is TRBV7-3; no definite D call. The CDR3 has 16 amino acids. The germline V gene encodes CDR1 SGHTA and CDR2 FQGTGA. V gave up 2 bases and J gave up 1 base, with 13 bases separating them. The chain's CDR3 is CASSLFVRKGTDTQYF. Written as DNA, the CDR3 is TGTGCCAGCAGCTTATTCGTCAGAAAAGGCACAGATACGCAGTATTTT.

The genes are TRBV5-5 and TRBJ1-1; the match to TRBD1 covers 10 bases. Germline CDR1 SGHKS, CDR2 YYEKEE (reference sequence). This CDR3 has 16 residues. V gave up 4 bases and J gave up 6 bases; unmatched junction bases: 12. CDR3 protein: CASSLLTGGVQAEAFF. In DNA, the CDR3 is TGTGCCAGCAGCCTGTTGACAGGGGGCGTTCAGGCTGAAGCTTTCTTT.

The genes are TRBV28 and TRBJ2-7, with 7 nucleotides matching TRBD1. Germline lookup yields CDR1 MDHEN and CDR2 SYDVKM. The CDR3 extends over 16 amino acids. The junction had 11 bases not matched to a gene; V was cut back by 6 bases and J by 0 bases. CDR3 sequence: CASSLIPDRSSYEQYF. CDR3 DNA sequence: TGTGCCAGCAGCCTGATACCGGACAGGAGCTCCTACGAGCAGTACTTC. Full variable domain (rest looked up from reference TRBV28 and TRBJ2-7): DVKVTQSSRYLVKRTGEKVFLECVQDMDHENMFWYRQDPGLGLRLIYFSYDVKMKEKGDIPEGYSVSREKKERFSLILESASTNQTSMYLCASSLIPDRSSYEQYFGPGTRLTVT.

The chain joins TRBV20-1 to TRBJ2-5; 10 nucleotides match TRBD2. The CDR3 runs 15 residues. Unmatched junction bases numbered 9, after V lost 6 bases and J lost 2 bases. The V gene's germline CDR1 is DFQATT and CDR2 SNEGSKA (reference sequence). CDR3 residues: CSARIAGGRQETQYF. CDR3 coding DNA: TGCAGTGCCAGGATAGCGGGGGGTAGACAAGAGACCCAGTACTTC.

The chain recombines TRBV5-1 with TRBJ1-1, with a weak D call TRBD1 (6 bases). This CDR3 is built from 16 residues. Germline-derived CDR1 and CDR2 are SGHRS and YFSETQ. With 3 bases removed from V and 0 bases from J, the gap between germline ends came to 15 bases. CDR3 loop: CASSSKGGRMNTEAFF. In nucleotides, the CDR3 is TGCGCCAGCAGCTCAAAGGGGGGCAGAATGAACACTGAAGCTTTCTTT.

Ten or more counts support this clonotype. The CDR3 DNA reads TGTGCCAGCTCACCTGGCCTAACAGAGACCCAGTACTTC. Amino acids: CASSPGLTETQYF. The chain links TRBV18 to TRBJ2-5; no firm D call. Germline values: CDR1 KGHSH, CDR2 LQKENI. The CDR3 covers 13 residues. V was cut by 3 bases and J by 4 bases, with 9 bases left in between.

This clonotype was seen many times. The CDR3 bases are TGTGCCAGCAGCCCCCTATCGGGGGGGGCCTACAATGAGCAGTTCTTC. Its protein is CASSPLSGGAYNEQFF. The chain employs TRBV5-5 and TRBJ2-1; 8 positions match TRBD2. The CDR3 is 16 amino acids. The trim removed 4 bases at V and 2 bases at J, leaving 8 bases unmatched. Germline V lookup: CDR1 SGHKS, CDR2 YYEKEE (reference sequence).

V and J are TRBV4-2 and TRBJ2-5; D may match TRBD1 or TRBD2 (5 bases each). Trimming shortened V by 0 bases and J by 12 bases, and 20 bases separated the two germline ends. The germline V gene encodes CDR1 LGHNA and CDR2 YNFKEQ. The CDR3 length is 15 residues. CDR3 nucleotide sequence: TGTGCCAGCAGCCAAGATTTTCCTAACCTCATGGGGGAGTACTTC. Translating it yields CASSQDFPNLMGEYF.

CDR3 in amino acids: CASRKTGGGDTQYF. DNA for the CDR3: TGTGCCAGCAGGAAGACAGGGGGAGGAGATACGCAGTATTTT. The chain recombines TRBV2 with TRBJ2-3, with 9 bases matching TRBD1. The J segment lost 5 bases and the V segment lost 6 bases, leaving 6 bases of the junction unmatched. The germline V gene encodes CDR1 SNHLY and CDR2 FYNNEI. The CDR3 contains 14 residues.

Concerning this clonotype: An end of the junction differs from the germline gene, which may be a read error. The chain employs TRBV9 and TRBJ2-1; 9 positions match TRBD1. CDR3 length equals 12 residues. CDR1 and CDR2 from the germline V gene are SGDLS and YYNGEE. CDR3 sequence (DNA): TGTGCCAGCACCACAGGGGGCGGGGAGCAGGTCTTC. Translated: CASTTGGGEQVF.

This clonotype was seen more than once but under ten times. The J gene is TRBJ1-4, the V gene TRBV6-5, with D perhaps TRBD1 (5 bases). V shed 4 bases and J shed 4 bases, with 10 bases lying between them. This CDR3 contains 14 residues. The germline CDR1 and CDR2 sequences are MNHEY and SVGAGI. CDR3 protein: CASSLTADNEKLFF. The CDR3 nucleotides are TGTGCCAGCAGTTTGACAGCCGATAATGAAAAACTGTTTTTT.

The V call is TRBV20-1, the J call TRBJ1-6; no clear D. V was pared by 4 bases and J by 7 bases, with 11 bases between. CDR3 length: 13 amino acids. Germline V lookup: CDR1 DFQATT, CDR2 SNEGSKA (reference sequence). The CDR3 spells CSATTRLNSPLHF. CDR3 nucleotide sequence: TGCAGTGCTACTACCAGACTCAATTCACCCCTCCACTTT.

This chain's CDR3 is CASSLARLAVQETQYF. The CDR3 bases are TGTGCCAGCAGCTTAGCGCGACTAGCGGTTCAAGAGACCCAGTACTTC. The chain carries TRBV7-9 and TRBJ2-5; TRBD2 agrees at 9 bases. The CDR3 has 16 residues. Germline CDR1 is SEHNR and CDR2 is FQNEAQ (reference sequence). Trimming cost V 0 bases and J 2 bases; bases outside gene matches: 4. The complete variable domain, with remaining parts taken from reference TRBV7-9 and TRBJ2-5, reads DTGVSQNPRHKITKRGQNVTFRCDPISEHNRLYWYRQTLGQGPEFLTYFQNEAQLEKSRLLSDRFSAERPKGSFSTLEIQRTEQGDSAMYLCASSLARLAVQETQYFGPGTRLLVL.

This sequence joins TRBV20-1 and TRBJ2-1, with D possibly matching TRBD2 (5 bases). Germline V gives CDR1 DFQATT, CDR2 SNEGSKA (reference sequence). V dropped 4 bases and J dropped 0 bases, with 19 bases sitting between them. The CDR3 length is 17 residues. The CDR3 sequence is CSAKQPGLLSSYNEQFF. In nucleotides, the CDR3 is TGCAGTGCTAAGCAACCAGGACTCTTAAGCTCCTACAATGAGCAGTTCTTC.

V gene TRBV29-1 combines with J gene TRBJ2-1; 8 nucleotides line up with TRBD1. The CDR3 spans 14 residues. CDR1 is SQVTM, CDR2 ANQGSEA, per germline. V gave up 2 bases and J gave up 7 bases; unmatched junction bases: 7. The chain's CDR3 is CSVERAGGRNEQFF. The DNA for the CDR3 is TGCAGCGTTGAACGGGCAGGGGGCAGGAATGAGCAGTTCTTC.

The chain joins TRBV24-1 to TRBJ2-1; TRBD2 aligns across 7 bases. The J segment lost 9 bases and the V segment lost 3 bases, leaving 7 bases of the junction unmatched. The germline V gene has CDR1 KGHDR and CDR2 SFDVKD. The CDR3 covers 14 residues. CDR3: CATSDPTGGSEQFF. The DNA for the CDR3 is TGTGCCACCAGTGATCCCACGGGGGGTAGTGAGCAGTTCTTC.

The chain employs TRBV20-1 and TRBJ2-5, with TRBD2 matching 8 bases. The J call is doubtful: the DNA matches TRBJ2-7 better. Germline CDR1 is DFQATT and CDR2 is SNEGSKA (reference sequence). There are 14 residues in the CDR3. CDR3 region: CSARMGSGAYEQYF. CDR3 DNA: TGCAGTGCTAGAATGGGTAGCGGGGCTTACGAGCAGTACTTC.

CDR3 DNA sequence: TGTGCCAGCAGCTCAAGGGCAGGCAATCAGCCCCAGCATTTT. Translated, it gives CASSSRAGNQPQHF. The chain is built from TRBV7-2 and TRBJ1-5; D not resolved. The germline V and J ends were trimmed by 4 bases and 2 bases, with 9 bases remaining between them. In germline, CDR1 is SGHTA, CDR2 FQGNSA. This CDR3 contains 14 residues.

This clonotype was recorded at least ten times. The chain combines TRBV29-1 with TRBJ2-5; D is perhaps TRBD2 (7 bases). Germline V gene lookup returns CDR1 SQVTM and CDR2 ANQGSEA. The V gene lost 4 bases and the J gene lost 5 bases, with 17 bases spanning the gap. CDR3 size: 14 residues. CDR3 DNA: TGCAGCGTTGGTGGTGGGGGGGGCCGGGAGACCCAGTACTTC. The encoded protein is CSVGGGGGRETQYF. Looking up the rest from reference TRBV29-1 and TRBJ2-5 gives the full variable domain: SAVISQKPSRDICQRGTSLTIQCQVDSQVTMMFWYRQQPGQSLTLIATANQGSEATYESGFVIDKFPISRPNLTFSTLTVSNMSPEDSSIYLCSVGGGGGRETQYFGPGTRLLVL.

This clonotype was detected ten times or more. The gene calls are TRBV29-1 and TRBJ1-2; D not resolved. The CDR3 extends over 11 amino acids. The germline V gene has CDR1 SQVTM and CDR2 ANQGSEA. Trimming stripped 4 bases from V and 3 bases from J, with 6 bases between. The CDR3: CSVGGDYGYTF. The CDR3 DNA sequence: TGCAGCGTTGGCGGAGACTATGGCTACACCTTC.